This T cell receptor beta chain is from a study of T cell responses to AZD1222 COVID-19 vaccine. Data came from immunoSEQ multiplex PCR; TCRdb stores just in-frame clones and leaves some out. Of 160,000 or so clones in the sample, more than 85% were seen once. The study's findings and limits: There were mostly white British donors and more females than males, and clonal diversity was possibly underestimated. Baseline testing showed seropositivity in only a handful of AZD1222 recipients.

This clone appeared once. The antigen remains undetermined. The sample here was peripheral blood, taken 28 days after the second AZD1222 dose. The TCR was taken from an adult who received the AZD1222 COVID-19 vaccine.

The CDR3 sequence is CASRRTGEETQYF. For the CDR3, the DNA is TGTGCCAGCAGGAGGACCGGGGAAGAGACCCAGTACTTC. V is TRBV6-5 and J is TRBJ2-5; the D gene is possibly TRBD2 (5 bases). The V end lost 6 bases, the J end lost 3 bases, and 11 bases lay between the germline ends. This CDR3 is built from 13 residues. CDR1 is MNHEY, CDR2 SVGAGI, per germline.